These 29 T cell receptor beta chains were all obtained from the same sample, sequenced in a study of blood T cell repertoires in COVID-19. Repertoires were generated with immunoSEQ multiplex PCR, while TCRdb's copy carries only in-frame clones and drops some. The sample comprises about 200,000 clones, roughly nine tenths of which are singletons, and about 0.8% rests with the top ten. The source material was peripheral blood. The receptors derive from a man in his sixties with COVID-19, enrolled during active disease.

This chain joins TRBV6-6 and TRBJ2-2; 7 bases agree with TRBD2. The CDR3 extends over 16 amino acids. Germline trimming cut 2 bases from V and 3 bases from J; bases unmatched to any gene: 6. CDR1 MNHNY and CDR2 SVGAGI come from the germline V gene (reference sequence). CDR3 region: CASSYTGGSYTGELFF. DNA of the CDR3: TGTGCCAGCAGTTACACGGGCGGGAGCTACACCGGGGAGCTGTTTTTT.

The chain employs TRBV5-4 and TRBJ1-2; the D gene is possibly TRBD1 (5 bases). V lost 4 bases and J lost 10, with 17 bases in between. Germline V lookup: CDR1 SGHNT, CDR2 YYREEE (reference sequence). The length of the CDR3 is 13 residues. The CDR3 spells CASSLSSDNAYTF. In nucleotides, the CDR3 is TGTGCCAGCAGCCTGTCGTCGGACAATGCCTACACCTTC.

This clone was observed once. The V and J genes are TRBV5-6 and TRBJ2-2; TRBD1 aligns across 8 bases. CDR1 is SGHDT and CDR2 is YYEEEE in the germline V gene. V was clipped by 0 bases and J by 6 bases; unmatched bases: 4. This CDR3 is built from 15 residues. The DNA for the CDR3 is TGTGCCAGCAGCTTGGCGCAGGGGGCGGCCGGGGAGCTGTTTTTT. Translated: CASSLAQGAAGELFF.

V usage is TRBV19 and J usage is TRBJ1-3, with D unresolved. The CDR3 is 15 residues long. The V gene lost 1 base and the J gene lost 0 bases, with 7 bases spanning the gap. Per the germline V gene, CDR1 is LNHDA and CDR2 is SQIVND (reference sequence). The CDR3 is CASSIGEFSGNTIYF. CDR3 nucleotides: TGTGCCAGTAGTATAGGGGAGTTCTCTGGAAACACCATATATTTT.

This clone appeared once. The rearrangement links TRBV28 to TRBJ1-6; 10 nucleotides line up with TRBD1. Germline CDR1 and CDR2: MDHEN and SYDVKM. The CDR3 has 16 amino acids. After removal of 6 bases from V and 10 bases from J, the junction contained 12 bases not matched to a gene. For the CDR3, the DNA is TGTGCCAGCAGCTCAGGACAGGGGGGATCCGGGTCACCCCTCCACTTT. It codes for CASSSGQGGSGSPLHF.

DNA for the CDR3: TGTGCCAGCAGTGAACTCGGGGTATCCGCCACAGATACGCAGTATTTT. This sequence encodes CASSELGVSATDTQYF. The gene calls are TRBV6-1 and TRBJ2-3; D might be TRBD2 (5 bases). CDR1 is MNHNS and CDR2 is SASEGT in the germline V gene. The CDR3 extends over 16 amino acids. V was trimmed by 2 bases and J by 2 bases, leaving 14 bases between them.

J is TRBJ2-3 and V is TRBV19; 11 bases match TRBD2. J gave up 9 bases and V 6 bases, and 2 bases lay outside the gene matches. Germline CDR1 and CDR2: LNHDA and SQIVND (reference sequence). The CDR3 consists of 12 residues. The CDR3 bases are TGTGCCAGTAGACTAGCGGGGGACACGCAGTATTTT. Its protein product is CASRLAGDTQYF.

The rearrangement joins TRBV28 to TRBJ1-2; 10 bases align to TRBD1. The ends lost 6 bases at V and 3 bases at J; junction bases unmatched: 7. The CDR3 sequence is 15 residues long. Looked up from germline, CDR1 is MDHEN and CDR2 is SYDVKM. The CDR3 sequence is CASRRQGAWDYGYTF. The CDR3 DNA sequence: TGTGCCAGCAGAAGACAGGGGGCGTGGGACTATGGCTACACCTTC.

The count of this clone is one. This chain links TRBV19 with TRBJ1-1, with D maybe TRBD1 (6 bases). The CDR3 has 17 residues. V gave up 5 bases and J gave up 5 bases, with 24 bases separating them. Germline CDR1 LNHDA, CDR2 SQIVND (reference sequence). The CDR3 reads CASSSAGASGFPTEAFF. Here the CDR3 DNA reads TGTGCCAGTAGTTCCGCGGGGGCATCCGGCTTTCCGACTGAAGCTTTCTTT. Drawing the rest from reference TRBV19 and TRBJ1-1, the complete variable domain is DGGITQSPKYLFRKEGQNVTLSCEQNLNHDAMYWYRQDPGQGLRLIYYSQIVNDFQKGDIAEGYSVSREKKESFPLTVTSAQKNPTAFYLCASSSAGASGFPTEAFFGQGTRLTVV.

The sample holds a few counts of this clone. This chain connects TRBV29-1 to TRBJ1-2, with 9 bases fitting TRBD1. Trimming took 4 bases from V and 1 from J; bases not matched to a gene: 1. The germline V gene encodes CDR1 SQVTM and CDR2 ANQGSEA. The CDR3 extends over 13 amino acids. The CDR3 DNA is TGCAGCGTTGTGGGACAGGGTAACTATGGCTACACCTTC. It codes for CSVVGQGNYGYTF.

This chain uses TRBV6-5 with TRBJ2-5; 7 positions agree with TRBD1. The junction had 3 bases not matched to a gene; V was cut back by 2 bases and J by 3 bases. In germline, CDR1 is MNHEY, CDR2 SVGAGI. The CDR3 has 14 amino acids. CDR3: CASSYGTEKETQYF. The CDR3 DNA sequence: TGTGCCAGCAGTTACGGGACAGAGAAAGAGACCCAGTACTTC.

V usage is TRBV27 and J usage is TRBJ2-7; 7 bases align to TRBD1. J gave up 2 bases and V 2 bases, and 3 bases lay outside the gene matches. Germline V gene lookup returns CDR1 MNHEY and CDR2 SMNVEV (reference sequence). This CDR3 comprises 14 residues. The DNA of the CDR3 is TGTGCCAGCAGTTTAGGGGGACAGACCTACGAGCAGTACTTC. This gives the protein CASSLGGQTYEQYF.

The chain couples TRBV4-1 to TRBJ1-2, with D possibly being TRBD1 (6 bases). The CDR3 has 14 amino acids. The V end was cut by 4 bases, the J end by 7 bases, with 16 bases between. CDR1 and CDR2 from the germline V gene are MGHRA and YSYEKL. CDR3 in amino acids: CASSPGQPSAGYTF. The CDR3 region has the DNA TGCGCCAGCAGCCCAGGACAGCCCTCCGCTGGCTACACCTTC.

The J gene is TRBJ1-1, the V gene TRBV4-2, with 9 bases matching TRBD1. Germline loops: CDR1 LGHNA, CDR2 YNFKEQ. The trim removed 3 bases at V and 0 bases at J, leaving 5 bases unmatched. This CDR3 has 16 amino acids. The CDR3 is CASSQTGGRMNTEAFF. CDR3 bases: TGTGCCAGCAGCCAGACAGGGGGGAGGATGAACACTGAAGCTTTCTTT.

The rearrangement uses TRBV3-1 (or the pseudogene TRBV3-2) and TRBJ2-1; TRBD2 matches at 10 bases. This CDR3 comprises 16 residues. Trimming took 8 bases from V and 6 from J; bases not matched to a gene: 13. Germline CDR1 and CDR2: LGHDT and YNNKEL (reference sequence). DNA for the CDR3: TGTGCCAGCCACCATCTCAGGACTAGCGGAGCCAATGAGCAGTTCTTC. Amino acid sequence: CASHHLRTSGANEQFF.

The V call is TRBV9, the J call TRBJ2-7, with 7 bases identical to TRBD1. The trim removed 0 bases at V and 7 bases at J, leaving 10 bases unmatched. The length of the CDR3 is 15 residues. Germline V gene sequence: CDR1 SGDLS, CDR2 YYNGEE. CDR3 nucleotides: TGTGCCAGCAGCGTAGCAATCAAGGGGGCCCGGGAGCAGTACTTC. This gives the protein CASSVAIKGAREQYF. The full variable domain, completed using reference TRBV9 and TRBJ2-7, is DSGVTQTPKHLITATGQRVTLRCSPRSGDLSVYWYQQSLDQGLQFLIQYYNGEERAKGNILERFSAQQFPDLHSELNLSSLELGDSALYFCASSVAIKGAREQYFGPGTRLTVT.

This clone has only one observation. This chain uses TRBV6-1 with TRBJ1-2; 7 nucleotides line up with TRBD1. The CDR3 runs 14 residues. The germline CDR1 and CDR2 sequences are MNHNS and SASEGT. The V and J ends lost 2 bases and 6 bases, in that order; junction bases with no gene match: 6. This CDR3 reads CASSEIGGVNGYTF. CDR3 DNA: TGTGCCAGCAGTGAAATAGGGGGCGTAAATGGCTACACCTTC.

The J gene is TRBJ1-6, the V gene TRBV19; D is ambiguous. Germline V gives CDR1 LNHDA, CDR2 SQIVND (reference sequence). V was clipped by 3 bases and J by 7 bases, with 10 bases between them. The CDR3 loop spans 14 amino acids. CDR3 residues: CASSIPSWNSPLHF. The CDR3 nucleotides read TGTGCCAGTAGTATCCCCAGTTGGAATTCACCCCTCCACTTT.

The chain has TRBV2 and TRBJ2-1, with D possibly TRBD2 on 6 matching bases. V was cut by 4 bases and J by 6 bases, with 7 bases left in between. Germline V lookup: CDR1 SNHLY, CDR2 FYNNEI. The CDR3 contains 12 residues. This CDR3 reads CASSGGTNEQFF. The CDR3, as DNA: TGTGCCAGCAGTGGCGGGACCAATGAGCAGTTCTTC.

The V call is TRBV28, the J call TRBJ2-3; D is unresolved. V lost 5 bases to trimming and J lost 7 bases, with 10 bases between them. Per germline, CDR1 MDHEN and CDR2 SYDVKM. The CDR3 totals 12 residues. CDR3 loop: CASSTTPYTQYF. The CDR3 DNA sequence: TGTGCCAGCAGTACGACACCATATACGCAGTATTTT.

CDR3 coding DNA: TGTGCCAGTGGGCGACAGGGATACACTGAAGCTTTCTTT. This encodes CASGRQGYTEAFF. The V call is TRBV6-4, the J call TRBJ1-1, with 7 bases aligning to TRBD1. Germline CDR1 MRHNA, CDR2 SNTAGT. The CDR3 runs 13 residues. The ends lost 9 bases at V and 3 bases at J; junction bases unmatched: 7.

The gene calls are TRBV6-1 and TRBJ1-2, with 9 nucleotides matching TRBD1. J gave up 6 bases and V 6 bases, and 8 bases lay outside the gene matches. CDR1 is MNHNS, CDR2 SASEGT, per germline. The CDR3 runs to 14 residues. DNA for the CDR3: TGTGCCAGCAGACCACCTGGACAGGGGAATGGCTACACCTTC. Amino acid sequence: CASRPPGQGNGYTF.

This clone was recorded once. The V and J genes are TRBV29-1 and TRBJ2-7; 10 nucleotides match TRBD1. Losses at the gene ends were 4 bases for V and 5 bases for J; bases not matched to a gene: 5. There are 13 residues in the CDR3. CDR1 is SQVTM and CDR2 is ANQGSEA in the germline V gene. The CDR3 loop reads CSVGQGAGDEQYF. The CDR3 nucleotides read TGCAGCGTTGGACAGGGGGCGGGGGACGAGCAGTACTTC.

The CDR3 reads CASNGQSNSGANVLTF. CDR3 DNA sequence: TGTGCCAGTAACGGACAGTCAAACTCTGGGGCCAACGTCCTGACTTTC. The V and J genes are TRBV19 and TRBJ2-6, with D tentatively TRBD1 (6 bases). CDR1 LNHDA and CDR2 SQIVND come from the germline V gene (reference sequence). V dropped 7 bases and J dropped 0 bases, with 13 bases sitting between them. CDR3 length: 16 residues.

The rearrangement uses TRBV11-2 and TRBJ2-7; 8 nucleotides line up with TRBD1. V dropped 1 base and J dropped 3; count of bases not matched to a gene: 8. This CDR3 is 16 amino acids long. Per germline, CDR1 SGHAT and CDR2 FQNNGV. The CDR3 DNA reads as TGTGCCAGCAGCTTAGCGGCGACAGGGGTTTACTACGAGCAGTACTTC. Translating gives CASSLAATGVYYEQYF.

V and J are TRBV3-1 (or the pseudogene TRBV3-2) and TRBJ2-3, with D tentatively TRBD2 (6 bases). V lost 4 bases and J lost 4, with 12 bases in between. Germline CDR1 is LGHDT and CDR2 is YNNKEL (reference sequence). The CDR3 consists of 14 residues. This chain's CDR3 is CASSPYASADTQYF. The CDR3 DNA is TGTGCCAGCAGCCCCTATGCTAGCGCAGATACGCAGTATTTT.

The chain carries TRBV7-9 and TRBJ2-3; the match to TRBD2 covers 7 bases. The V and J ends lost 5 bases and 5 bases, in that order; junction bases with no gene match: 10. Germline CDR1 reads SEHNR; CDR2 reads FQNEAQ (reference sequence). There are 15 residues in the CDR3. In DNA form, the CDR3 reads TGTGCCAGCAGCAATAGAGCGGGGTTCAGAGATACGCAGTATTTT. This gives the protein CASSNRAGFRDTQYF.

V and J are TRBV20-1 and TRBJ2-7, with a weak D call TRBD2 (5 bases). Germline V lookup: CDR1 DFQATT, CDR2 SNEGSKA (reference sequence). The CDR3 is made up of 11 amino acids. V lost 2 bases to trimming and J lost 4 bases, with 6 bases between them. The CDR3 region has the DNA TGCAGTGCTAGATCGGGATACGAGCAGTACTTC. Translated: CSARSGYEQYF.

The CDR3 here is CASSMGAGGLSTDTQYF. CDR3 DNA sequence: TGTGCCAGTAGTATGGGGGCGGGAGGACTGAGCACAGATACGCAGTATTTT. The gene calls are TRBV19 and TRBJ2-3; 8 bases fit TRBD2. V shed 3 bases and J 0 bases; nucleotides not matched to a gene: 8. Germline V lookup: CDR1 LNHDA, CDR2 SQIVND (reference sequence). The CDR3 has 17 amino acids. Using reference TRBV19 and TRBJ2-3 for the parts outside the CDR3, the full variable domain is DGGITQSPKYLFRKEGQNVTLSCEQNLNHDAMYWYRQDPGQGLRLIYYSQIVNDFQKGDIAEGYSVSREKKESFPLTVTSAQKNPTAFYLCASSMGAGGLSTDTQYFGPGTRLTVL.